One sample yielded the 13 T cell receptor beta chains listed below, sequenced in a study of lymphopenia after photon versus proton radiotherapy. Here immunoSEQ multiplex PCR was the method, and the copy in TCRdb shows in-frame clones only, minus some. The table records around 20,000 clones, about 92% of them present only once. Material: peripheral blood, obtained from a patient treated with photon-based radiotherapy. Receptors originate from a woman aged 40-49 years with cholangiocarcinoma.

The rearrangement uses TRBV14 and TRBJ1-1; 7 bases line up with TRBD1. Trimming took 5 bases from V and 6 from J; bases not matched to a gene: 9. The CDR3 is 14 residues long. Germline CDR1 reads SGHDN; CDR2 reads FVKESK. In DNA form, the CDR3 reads TGTGCCAGCAGCTCCAAACAGGGGCTCCCTGAAGCTTTCTTT. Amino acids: CASSSKQGLPEAFF.

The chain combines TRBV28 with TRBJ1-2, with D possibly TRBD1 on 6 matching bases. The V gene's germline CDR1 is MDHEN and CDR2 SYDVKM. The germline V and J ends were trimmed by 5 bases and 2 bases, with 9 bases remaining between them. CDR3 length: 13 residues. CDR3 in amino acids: CASSETGNYGYTF. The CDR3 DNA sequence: TGTGCCAGCAGTGAGACAGGAAACTATGGCTACACCTTC.

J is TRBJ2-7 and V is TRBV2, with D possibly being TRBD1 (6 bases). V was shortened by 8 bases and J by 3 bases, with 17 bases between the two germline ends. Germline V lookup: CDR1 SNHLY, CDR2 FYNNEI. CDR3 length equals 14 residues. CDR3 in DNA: TGTGCCAGCGGCCCGATACAGGGAAACTACGAGCAGTACTTC. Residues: CASGPIQGNYEQYF. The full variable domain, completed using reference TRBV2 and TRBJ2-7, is EPEVTQTPSHQVTQMGQEVILRCVPISNHLYFYWYRQILGQKVEFLVSFYNNEISEKSEIFDDQFSVERPDGSNFTLKIRSTKLEDSAMYFCASGPIQGNYEQYFGPGTRLTVT.

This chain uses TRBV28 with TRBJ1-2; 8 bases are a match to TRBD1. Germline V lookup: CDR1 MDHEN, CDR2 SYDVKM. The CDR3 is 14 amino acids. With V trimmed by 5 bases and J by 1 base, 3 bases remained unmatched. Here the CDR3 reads CASSGTGFNYGYTF. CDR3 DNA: TGTGCCAGCAGTGGGACAGGTTTTAACTATGGCTACACCTTC.

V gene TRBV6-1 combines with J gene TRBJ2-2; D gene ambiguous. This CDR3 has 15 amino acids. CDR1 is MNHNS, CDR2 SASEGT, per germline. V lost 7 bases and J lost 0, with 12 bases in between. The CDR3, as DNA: TGTGCCAGCACCCCAGCTTCCGCGAACACCGGGGAGCTGTTTTTT. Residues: CASTPASANTGELFF.

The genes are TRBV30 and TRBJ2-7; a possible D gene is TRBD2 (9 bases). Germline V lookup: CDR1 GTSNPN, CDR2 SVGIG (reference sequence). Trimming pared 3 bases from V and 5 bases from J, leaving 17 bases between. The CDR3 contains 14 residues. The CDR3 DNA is TGTGCCTGGAGGCGGGGGGGACAGGTGCACGAGCAGTACTTC. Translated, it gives CAWRRGGQVHEQYF.

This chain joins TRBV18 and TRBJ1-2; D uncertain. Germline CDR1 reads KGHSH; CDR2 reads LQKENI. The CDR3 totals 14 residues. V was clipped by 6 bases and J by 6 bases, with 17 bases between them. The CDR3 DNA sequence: TGTGCCAGCTCTCCCGGGGAAACAGTGGATGGCTACACCTTC. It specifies CASSPGETVDGYTF.

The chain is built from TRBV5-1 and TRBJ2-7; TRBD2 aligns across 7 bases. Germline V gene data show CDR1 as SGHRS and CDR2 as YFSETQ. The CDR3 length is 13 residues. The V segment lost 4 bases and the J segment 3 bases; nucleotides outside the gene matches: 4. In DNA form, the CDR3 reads TGCGCCAGCAGCATTTCTAGCGGCTACGAGCAGTACTTC. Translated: CASSISSGYEQYF. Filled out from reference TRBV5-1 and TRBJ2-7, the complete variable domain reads KAGVTQTPRYLIKTRGQQVTLSCSPISGHRSVSWYQQTPGQGLQFLFEYFSETQRNKGNFPGRFSGRQFSNSRSEMNVSTLELGDSALYLCASSISSGYEQYFGPGTRLTVT.

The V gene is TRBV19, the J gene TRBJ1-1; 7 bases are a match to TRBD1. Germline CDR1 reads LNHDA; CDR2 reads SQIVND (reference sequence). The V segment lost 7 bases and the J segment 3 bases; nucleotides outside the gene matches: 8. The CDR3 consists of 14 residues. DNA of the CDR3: TGTGCCAGTAACACAGGGGAAGGCGACACTGAAGCTTTCTTT. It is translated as CASNTGEGDTEAFF.

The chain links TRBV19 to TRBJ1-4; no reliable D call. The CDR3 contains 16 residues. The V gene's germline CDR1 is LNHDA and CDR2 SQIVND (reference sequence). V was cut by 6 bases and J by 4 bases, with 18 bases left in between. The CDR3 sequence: CASSIPMGIHNEKLFF. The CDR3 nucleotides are TGTGCCAGTAGCATTCCGATGGGGATCCATAATGAAAAACTGTTTTTT.

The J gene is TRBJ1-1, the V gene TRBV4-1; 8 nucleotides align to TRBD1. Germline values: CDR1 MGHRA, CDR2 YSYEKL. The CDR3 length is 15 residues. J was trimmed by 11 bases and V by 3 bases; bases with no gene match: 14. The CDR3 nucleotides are TGCGCCAGCAGCCACCAGACAGGGGATGGTGGAGAGGCTTTCTTT. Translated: CASSHQTGDGGEAFF.

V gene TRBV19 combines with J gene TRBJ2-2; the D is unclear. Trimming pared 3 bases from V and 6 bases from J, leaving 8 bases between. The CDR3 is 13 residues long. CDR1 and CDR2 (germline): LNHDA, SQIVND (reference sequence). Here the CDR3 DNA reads TGTGCCAGTAGTATCGGCGGTGCCGGGGAGCTGTTTTTT. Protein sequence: CASSIGGAGELFF.

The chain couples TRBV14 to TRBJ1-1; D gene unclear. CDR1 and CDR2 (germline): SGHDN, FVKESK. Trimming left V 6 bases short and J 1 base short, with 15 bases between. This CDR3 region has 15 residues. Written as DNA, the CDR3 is TGTGCCAGCAGTCCCGGACGGAGTCAGAACACTGAAGCTTTCTTT. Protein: CASSPGRSQNTEAFF.